This entry lists 4 T cell receptor beta chains sequenced from one sample in a study of cytomegalovirus exposure and HLA in healthy donors. The PCR employed 60 Vbeta primers together with 13 Jbeta primers. TCRdb's copy holds only in-frame clones and misses some; the assay was immunoSEQ multiplex PCR. The table includes around 120,000 clones, nearly 65% detected once. The sequencing input was PBMCs. The receptors were sampled from a man in his forties in good health and CMV-seropositive.

This clone was observed a single time. V is TRBV15 and J is TRBJ1-1; D unresolved. Between the trimmed V and J ends, which lost 0 bases and 4 bases, there was a span of 12 bases. Germline V gene data show CDR1 as LNHNV and CDR2 as YYDKDF (reference sequence). This CDR3 spans 15 amino acids. The CDR3 coding sequence is TGTGCCACCAGCAGAGATTTGAAGGCAGGCACTGAAGCTTTCTTT. Translation: CATSRDLKAGTEAFF.

The chain couples TRBV28 to TRBJ2-2; D is possibly TRBD1 (6 bases). This CDR3 region has 14 residues. Germline-derived CDR1 and CDR2 are MDHEN and SYDVKM. Trimming took 7 bases from V and 5 from J, leaving 14 bases between them. CDR3 amino acids: CASKQGRGTGELFF. The CDR3 bases are TGTGCCAGCAAACAGGGAAGGGGAACCGGGGAGCTGTTTTTT.

The rearrangement links TRBV4-3 to TRBJ2-7; 8 bases agree with TRBD2. Germline V lookup: CDR1 LGHNA, CDR2 YSLEER. V shed 4 bases and J 3 bases; nucleotides not matched to a gene: 8. This CDR3 is built from 15 residues. The CDR3 DNA reads as TGCGCCAGCAGCCTCTACGCGGGAGGAGTCTACGAGCAGTACTTC. Translation gives CASSLYAGGVYEQYF.

The chain links TRBV5-4 to TRBJ2-1, with 12 bases fitting TRBD2. V lost 4 bases, J lost 8 bases, and 10 bases stayed unmatched. CDR3 size: 16 residues. Looked up from germline, CDR1 is SGHNT and CDR2 is YYREEE (reference sequence). As DNA, the CDR3 is TGTGCCAGCAGCCAACGACTAGCGGGAGTTAGTGATGAGCAGTTCTTC. It yields the protein CASSQRLAGVSDEQFF.